This record covers a single TCR beta chain. The antigen is undetermined. This sample is drawn from a study of cytomegalovirus exposure and HLA in healthy donors. TCRdb's copy holds only in-frame clones and misses some; the assay was immunoSEQ multiplex PCR. The repertoire has more than 95,000 clones, about 94% of them found once; the top ten carry approximately 1.2%. Study observations and caveats: Researchers catalogued some 160 TCR beta chains as cytomegalovirus-associated.

What was sequenced was PBMCs. The sequence was obtained from a woman under 30 in good health and CMV-seronegative.

The CDR3 DNA follows: TGTGCCAGCAGTAGACAGGGTAGTATCTGGGGCTACACCTTC. Its protein product is CASSRQGSIWGYTF. J is TRBJ1-2 and V is TRBV11-2, with 7 nucleotides matching TRBD1. The V gene's germline CDR1 is SGHAT and CDR2 FQNNGV. The CDR3 length is 14 residues. The ends lost 6 bases at V and 8 bases at J; junction bases unmatched: 12.